This T cell receptor (beta chain) comes out of a study of T cell responses to AZD1222 COVID-19 vaccine. Across the whole study: Analysis merged second doses at about 4 or about 12 weeks.

Profiled with immunoSEQ multiplex PCR; TCRdb holds only in-frame clones, not every one. This sample yields 120,000 to 150,000 clones, of which roughly 90% are seen a single time; more than 5.5% belongs to the top ten. This clone appeared once. Germline loops: CDR1 SNHLY, CDR2 FYNNEI. The junction had 3 bases not matched to a gene; V was cut back by 1 base and J by 4 bases. This CDR3 contains 15 residues. Sample: peripheral blood, taken on day 0 of AZD1222 vaccination. The clonotype comes from an adult in good health. The chain uses TRBV2 and TRBJ1-4; 7 bases are shared with TRBD1. CDR3: CASSEEGQSNEKLFF. The DNA of the CDR3 is TGTGCCAGCAGTGAAGAGGGACAGAGTAATGAAAAACTGTTTTTT.